The rows below give T cell receptor beta chains drawn from one sample of a study of blood T cell repertoires in COVID-19. The table came from immunoSEQ multiplex PCR; TCRdb's copy has only in-frame clones and leaves some out. Found here are about 200,000 clones, more than 75% of them singletons; the top ten hold around 13%. The material sequenced was peripheral blood. Receptor source: a human donor in a cohort sampled during active COVID-19. Each CDR3 is given with its conserved first and last residue. Each record gives: D gene, clone size, J gene, V gene, CDR3 protein, CDR3 DNA. D genes are given only for firm matches. Size tells how often a clone was seen (once, few, many) or the class of an expanded clone, and some rows leave it out.

TRBD2,NA,TRBJ2-3,TRBV5-1,CASSISGRSPDTQYF,TGCGCCAGCAGCATTAGCGGGAGGTCTCCAGATACGCAGTATTTT
TRBD1,NA,TRBJ1-4,TRBV7-2,CASSLATGAVEKLFF,TGTGCCAGCAGCTTAGCGACAGGGGCCGTGGAAAAACTGTTTTTT
NA,NA,TRBJ2-1,TRBV4-2,CASSQANHGQFF,TGTGCCAGCAGCCAAGCGAATCACGGGCAGTTCTTC
NA,few,TRBJ1-2,TRBV7-9,CASSFSTGYGYTF,TGTGCCAGCAGCTTTTCTACAGGCTATGGCTACACCTTC
TRBD1,once,TRBJ1-2,TRBV28,CASSPPAQGNLYTF,TGTGCCAGCAGTCCCCCGGCACAGGGGAACCTCTACACCTTC
TRBD2,NA,TRBJ2-3,TRBV9,CASSPGLAGKATDTQYF,TGTGCCAGCAGCCCAGGACTAGCGGGAAAAGCCACAGATACGCAGTATTTT
TRBD1,NA,TRBJ1-6,TRBV27,CASSLFGTGGSPLHF,TGTGCCAGCAGTTTATTTGGGACAGGGGGATCACCCCTCCACTTT
TRBD2,NA,TRBJ2-1,TRBV5-1,CASSVLLAGGTNEQFF,TGCGCCAGCAGCGTGTTACTAGCGGGAGGAACCAATGAGCAGTTCTTC
TRBD1,NA,TRBJ1-3,TRBV15,CATSSPRGTASGNTIYF,TGTGCCACCAGCAGTCCCCGGGGGACAGCCTCTGGAAACACCATATATTTT
NA,NA,TRBJ2-7,TRBV21-1,CASSIRTSGDSAVGEQYF,TGTGCCAGCAGCATACGGACTAGCGGGGACTCTGCCGTGGGGGAGCAGTACTTC
TRBD1,NA,TRBJ1-2,TRBV6-6,CATLGQGKVYGYTF,TGTGCCACCCTCGGACAGGGAAAGGTTTATGGCTACACCTTC
TRBD2,few,TRBJ2-5,TRBV5-1,CASSSASGTRRETQYF,TGCGCCAGCAGCTCCGCGTCCGGGACTAGACGGGAGACCCAGTACTTC
TRBD2,NA,TRBJ2-1,TRBV6-5,CASSWGLEGLSEQFF,TGTGCCAGCAGTTGGGGACTAGAAGGTCTCAGTGAGCAGTTCTTC
TRBD1,few,TRBJ1-4,TRBV7-2,CASSYTLDRDGGEKLFF,TGTGCCAGCAGCTACACCCTGGACAGGGATGGTGGGGAAAAACTGTTTTTT
TRBD1,few,TRBJ2-7,TRBV5-1,CASSLRTGGYEQYF,TGCGCCAGCAGCTTGCGGACAGGGGGCTACGAGCAGTACTTC
TRBD1,NA,TRBJ1-4,TRBV27,CASRPGQGSPKLFF,TGTGCCAGCAGGCCGGGACAGGGGTCCCCAAAACTGTTTTTT
TRBD2,once,TRBJ2-3,TRBV7-9,CASVGGGATDTQYF,TGTGCCAGCGTTGGCGGGGGGGCCACAGATACGCAGTATTTT
TRBD1,NA,TRBJ1-4,TRBV29-1,CSVGPLGQGNEKLFF,TGCAGCGTTGGGCCTCTGGGACAGGGTAATGAAAAACTGTTTTTT
TRBD1,NA,TRBJ1-2,TRBV7-9,CASSFQGADGYTF,TGTGCCAGCAGCTTCCAGGGGGCCGATGGCTACACCTTC
NA,NA,TRBJ2-7,TRBV28,CASSPDWYEQYF,TGTGCCAGCAGTCCGGACTGGTACGAGCAGTACTTC
TRBD2,NA,TRBJ2-7,TRBV7-3,CASSTRAGVGFEQYF,TGTGCCAGCAGCACCCGAGCGGGGGTCGGGTTCGAGCAGTACTTC
NA,many,TRBJ2-3,TRBV11-3,CASSHTDTQYF,TGTGCCAGCAGTCACACAGATACGCAGTATTTT
TRBD2,NA,TRBJ2-1,TRBV9,CASSVAGGSYNEQFF,TGTGCCAGCAGCGTAGCGGGAGGATCCTACAATGAGCAGTTCTTC
TRBD1,once,TRBJ1-4,TRBV6-5,CASRDRASNEKLFF,TGTGCCAGCAGGGACAGGGCCTCTAATGAAAAACTGTTTTTT
NA,NA,TRBJ2-7,TRBV28,CASSLMAGRHEQYF,TGTGCCAGCAGTTTAATGGCAGGGCGTCACGAGCAGTACTTC
TRBD1,NA,TRBJ1-1,TRBV3-1/TRBV3-2,CASSPTGTGRTEAFF,TGTGCCAGCAGCCCAACCGGGACAGGGAGGACTGAAGCTTTCTTT
NA,NA,TRBJ2-5,TRBV7-9,CASSLITGTQETQYF,TGTGCCAGCAGCTTAATCACAGGGACCCAAGAGACCCAGTACTTC
TRBD1,few,TRBJ1-4,TRBV6-5,CASSIDRGNEKLFF,TGTGCCAGCAGTATTGACAGGGGTAATGAAAAACTGTTTTTT
NA,NA,TRBJ2-6,TRBV10-3,CAISESGRAGANVLTF,TGTGCCATCAGTGAGTCCGGCAGGGCTGGGGCCAACGTCCTGACTTTC
NA,NA,TRBJ2-3,TRBV2,CATAELLSTDTQYF,TGTGCCACGGCGGAACTTCTTAGCACAGATACGCAGTATTTT
NA,NA,TRBJ1-1,TRBV10-3,CAISVDSRTEAFF,TGTGCCATCAGTGTTGACAGCCGCACTGAAGCTTTCTTT
TRBD1,NA,TRBJ1-1,TRBV5-1,CASSRTGVGVNTEAFF,TGCGCCAGCAGCCGTACAGGGGTAGGGGTTAACACTGAAGCTTTCTTT
NA,NA,TRBJ1-2,TRBV12-3/TRBV12-4,CASSTIRGYTF,TGTGCCAGCAGTACTATAAGGGGCTACACCTTC
TRBD2,NA,TRBJ2-7,TRBV30,CAWSKGLASDEQYF,TGTGCCTGGAGTAAGGGACTAGCGTCTGACGAGCAGTACTTC
TRBD2,NA,TRBJ2-1,TRBV11-3,CASSLGVAGGGSEQFF,TGTGCCAGCAGCTTAGGAGTTGCCGGGGGAGGGAGTGAGCAGTTCTTC
TRBD2,NA,TRBJ2-1,TRBV6-2/TRBV6-3,CASSYSWREVGEQFF,TGTGCCAGCAGTTACTCGTGGCGGGAGGTAGGGGAGCAGTTCTTC
NA,NA,TRBJ1-1,TRBV5-6,CASSPLDKNTEAFF,TGTGCCAGCAGCCCGCTGGACAAGAACACTGAAGCTTTCTTT
TRBD1,NA,TRBJ2-7,TRBV6-6,CASMETGAYEQYF,TGTGCCAGCATGGAGACAGGGGCCTACGAGCAGTACTTC
NA,NA,TRBJ1-5,TRBV12-3/TRBV12-4,CASSFPGDQPQHF,TGTGCCAGCAGTTTCCCAGGGGATCAGCCCCAGCATTTT
TRBD1,NA,TRBJ2-2,TRBV5-1,CASSLTGGYTGELFF,TGCGCCAGCAGCCTGACAGGGGGGTATACCGGGGAGCTGTTTTTT
NA,NA,TRBJ2-7,TRBV5-6,CASSLGAGSYEQYF,TGTGCCAGCAGCTTGGGGGCAGGATCCTACGAGCAGTACTTC
TRBD1,NA,TRBJ2-1,TRBV5-1,CASSLGGQGNEQFF,TGCGCCAGCAGCTTGGGCGGACAGGGGAATGAGCAGTTCTTC
TRBD1,NA,TRBJ2-7,TRBV10-3,CAISGTGGTYEQYF,TGTGCCATCAGTGGGACAGGGGGCACCTACGAGCAGTACTTC
TRBD1,few,TRBJ1-5,TRBV15,CATSSDTGDGNQPQHF,TGTGCCACCAGCAGTGATACAGGGGACGGCAATCAGCCCCAGCATTTT
NA,NA,TRBJ1-5,TRBV7-9,CASSPRGNQPQHF,TGTGCCAGCAGCCCCCGCGGCAATCAGCCCCAGCATTTT
TRBD2,NA,TRBJ2-5,TRBV19,CASSMGLAGAKTQYF,TGTGCCAGTAGTATGGGACTAGCGGGAGCTAAGACCCAGTACTTC
TRBD1,once,TRBJ1-3,TRBV18,CASSPRSGGYGNTIYF,TGTGCCAGCTCACCACGCTCAGGGGGCTACGGAAACACCATATATTTT
NA,NA,TRBJ2-7,TRBV6-5,CASSRAQGTYEQYF,TGTGCCAGCAGTCGGGCCCAGGGTACCTACGAGCAGTACTTC
NA,NA,TRBJ2-3,TRBV7-8,CASSPGGEADTQYF,TGTGCCAGCAGCCCCGGAGGTGAGGCAGATACGCAGTATTTT
NA,NA,TRBJ2-7,TRBV18,CASSLADGRSEQYF,TGTGCCAGCTCACTGGCGGATGGGAGGAGCGAGCAGTACTTC
TRBD1,once,TRBJ1-5,TRBV4-2,CASSLGTGNQPQHF,TGTGCCAGCAGCTTAGGGACAGGCAATCAGCCCCAGCATTTT
NA,once,TRBJ2-1,TRBV24-1,CATSDLPGAAGDRDNEQFF,TGTGCCACCAGTGATTTGCCTGGGGCGGCAGGGGATAGGGACAATGAGCAGTTCTTC
NA,NA,TRBJ1-1,TRBV5-6,CASSWSGYTEAFF,TGTGCCAGCAGCTGGTCGGGGTACACTGAAGCTTTCTTT
TRBD1,NA,TRBJ2-7,TRBV24-1,CATSDTNRGREQYF,TGTGCCACCAGTGACACAAACAGGGGCCGGGAGCAGTACTTC